The rows below give T cell receptor beta chains drawn from one sample of a study of shared clonotypes between healthy human individuals. Sequencing used immunoSEQ multiplex PCR; TCRdb keeps in-frame clones, though not all of them. There are fewer than 700,000 clones in the sample; about 95% occur only once, and over 0.095% lies in the top ten. Sequencing was done on a sample of naive CD8+ T cells sorted from blood. These receptor sequences come from a woman aged 25 to 39 in good health. Both conserved end residues are part of each CDR3. D genes are given only for firm matches.

D,J,V,DNA,CDR3
TRBD1,TRBJ2-1,TRBV6-5,TGTGCCAGCAGTTGGACAGGGATAGGTGAGCAGTTCTTC,CASSWTGIGEQFF
NA,TRBJ1-1,TRBV9,TGTGCCAGCAGCACGGGCACTGAAGCTTTCTTT,CASSTGTEAFF
TRBD1,TRBJ1-2,TRBV28,TGTGCCAGCAGCCGGGGACAGGGAGTAGGCTATGGCTACACCTTC,CASSRGQGVGYGYTF
TRBD1,TRBJ2-7,TRBV28,TGTGCCAGCAGACCCAGGGGGTCCTACGAGCAGTACTTC,CASRPRGSYEQYF
NA,TRBJ1-1,TRBV14,TGTGCCAGCAGCTACGGATACACTGAAGCTTTCTTT,CASSYGYTEAFF
NA,TRBJ2-7,TRBV7-9,TGTGCCAGCAGCTTAGCCGGTGACGAGCAGTACTTC,CASSLAGDEQYF
NA,TRBJ1-1,TRBV19,TGTGCCAGTAGTTTCGGAGAAACAGGGTGGGGCACTGAAGCTTTCTTT,CASSFGETGWGTEAFF
NA,TRBJ1-5,TRBV13,TGTGCCAGCAGCTTGGGTAGGGGGGTTCAGCCCCAGCATTTT,CASSLGRGVQPQHF
NA,TRBJ2-4,TRBV28,TGTGCCAGCAGTTTCGGACTCCTAGCCAAAAACATTCAGTACTTC,CASSFGLLAKNIQYF
NA,TRBJ2-7,TRBV27,TGTGCCAGCAGCGTGAGAGTGACCTACGAGCAGTACTTC,CASSVRVTYEQYF
TRBD1,TRBJ1-1,TRBV30,TGTGCCTGGAGTAGAGGGGGCTACACTGAAGCTTTCTTT,CAWSRGGYTEAFF
NA,TRBJ2-1,TRBV7-8,TGTGCCAGCAGCTTAGCTTGGGAACAGGATGAGCAGTTCTTC,CASSLAWEQDEQFF
NA,TRBJ2-5,TRBV27,TGTGCCAGCAGTTTGTCGAGTAGCGCGGAGACCCAGTACTTC,CASSLSSSAETQYF
NA,TRBJ2-1,TRBV9,TGTGCCAGCACCTCTAGTGGGAGTGAGCAGTTCTTC,CASTSSGSEQFF
NA,TRBJ1-5,TRBV9,TGTGCCAGCAGCGTAGAAGACGGGTATCAGCCCCAGCATTTT,CASSVEDGYQPQHF